This T cell receptor (beta chain) was sequenced during a study of T-cell reconstitution after alpha-beta-depleted transplantation in children. This clonotype was recorded at least ten times. No antigen is known for it. Germline V gene data show CDR1 as DFQATT and CDR2 as SNEGSKA (reference sequence). The CDR3 loop spans 13 amino acids. V lost 1 base and J 2 bases, leaving 7 bases between the germline ends. Regarding the study as a whole: At one year after transplant, newly produced T cells mostly accounted for T-cell counts and diversity. After transplant, high TCRbeta diversity at day 60 in some patients arose from surviving recipient T cells and thymic progenitors.

Molecular barcoding with unique molecular identifiers was used for the TCRbeta library. Each CDR3 protein is one row after TCRdb ran MiXCR on the PCR reads. The sample comprises 400,000 to 550,000 distinct CDR3 sequences, roughly a tenth of which are singletons, and roughly 2% rests with the top ten. Material: PBMCs, obtained before TCRalphabeta/CD19-depleted stem cell transplant. This chain links TRBV20-1 with TRBJ2-3; D call uncertain. The sequence was obtained from a child aged 2 to 10 with inherited bone marrow failure, due to receive a stem cell transplant. The DNA of the CDR3 is TGCAGTGCTAGAGGACTGTACACAGATACGCAGTATTTT. Translation: CSARGLYTDTQYF.